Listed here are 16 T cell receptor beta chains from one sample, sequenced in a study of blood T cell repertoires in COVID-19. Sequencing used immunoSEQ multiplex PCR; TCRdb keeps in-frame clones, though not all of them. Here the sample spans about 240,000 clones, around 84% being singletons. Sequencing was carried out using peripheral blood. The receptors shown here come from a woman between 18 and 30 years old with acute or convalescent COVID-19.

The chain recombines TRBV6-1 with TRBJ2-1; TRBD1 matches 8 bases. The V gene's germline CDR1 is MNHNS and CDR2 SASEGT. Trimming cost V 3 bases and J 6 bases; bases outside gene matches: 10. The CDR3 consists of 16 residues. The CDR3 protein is CASSEKIRTGSNEQFF. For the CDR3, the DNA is TGTGCCAGCAGTGAGAAGATCAGGACAGGGTCCAATGAGCAGTTCTTC.

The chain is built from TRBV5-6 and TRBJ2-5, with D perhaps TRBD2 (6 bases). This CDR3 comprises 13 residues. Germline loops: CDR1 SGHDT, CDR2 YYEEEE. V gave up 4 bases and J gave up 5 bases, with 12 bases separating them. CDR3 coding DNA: TGTGCCAGCAGCCCCTTGGAGGGTGAGACCCAGTACTTC. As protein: CASSPLEGETQYF.

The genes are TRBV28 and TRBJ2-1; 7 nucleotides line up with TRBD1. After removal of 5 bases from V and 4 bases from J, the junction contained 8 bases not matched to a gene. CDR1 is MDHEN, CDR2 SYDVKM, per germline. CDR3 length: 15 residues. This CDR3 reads CASSRTGAGYNEQFF. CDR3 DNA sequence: TGTGCCAGCAGTCGGACAGGTGCGGGTTACAATGAGCAGTTCTTC. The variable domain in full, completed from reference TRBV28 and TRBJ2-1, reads DVKVTQSSRYLVKRTGEKVFLECVQDMDHENMFWYRQDPGLGLRLIYFSYDVKMKEKGDIPEGYSVSREKKERFSLILESASTNQTSMYLCASSRTGAGYNEQFFGPGTRLTVL.

The CDR3 loop is CASSPPGAVRSSYNEQFF. CDR3 nucleotide sequence: TGTGCCAGCAGCCCTCCGGGAGCGGTTAGAAGCTCCTACAATGAGCAGTTCTTC. The chain joins TRBV3-1 (or the pseudogene TRBV3-2) to TRBJ2-1, with a tentative D call TRBD2 (6 bases). Germline V gene data show CDR1 as LGHDT and CDR2 as YNNKEL (reference sequence). There are 18 residues in the CDR3. V was shortened by 4 bases and J by 0 bases, with 19 bases between the two germline ends.

CDR3 loop: CASSKDRDRARETQYF. CDR3 nucleotides: TGTGCCAGCAGCAAAGATCGGGACAGGGCACGAGAGACCCAGTACTTC. The chain has TRBV21-1 and TRBJ2-5; TRBD1, as called in the table, went unchecked against the DNA. TRBV21-1 is a pseudogene. There are 16 residues in the CDR3.

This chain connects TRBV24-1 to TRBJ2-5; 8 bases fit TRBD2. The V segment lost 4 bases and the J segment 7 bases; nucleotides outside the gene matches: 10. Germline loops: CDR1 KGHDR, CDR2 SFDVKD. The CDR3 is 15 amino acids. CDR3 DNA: TGTGCCACCAGTGACCGGTTTAGCGGGGAGGGGACCCAGTACTTC. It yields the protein CATSDRFSGEGTQYF.

The CDR3 spells CASSLGVAENTGELFF. Written as DNA, the CDR3 is TGCGCCAGCAGCTTGGGAGTAGCGGAGAACACCGGGGAGCTGTTTTTT. This chain links TRBV5-1 with TRBJ2-2, with D possibly matching TRBD2 (6 bases). The germline gives CDR1 SGHRS, CDR2 YFSETQ. V lost 0 bases to trimming and J lost 1 base, with 10 bases between them. This CDR3 is 16 amino acids long.

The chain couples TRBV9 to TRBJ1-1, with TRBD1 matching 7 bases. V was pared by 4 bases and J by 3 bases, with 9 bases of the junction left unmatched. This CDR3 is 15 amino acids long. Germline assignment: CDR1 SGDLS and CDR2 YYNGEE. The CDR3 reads CASSPGGLLHTEAFF. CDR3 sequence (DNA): TGTGCCAGCAGCCCAGGGGGTCTCCTGCACACTGAAGCTTTCTTT.

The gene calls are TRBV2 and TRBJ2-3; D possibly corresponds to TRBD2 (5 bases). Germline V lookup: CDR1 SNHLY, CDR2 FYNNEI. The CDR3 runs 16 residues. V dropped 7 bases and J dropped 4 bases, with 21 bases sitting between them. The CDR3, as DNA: TGTGCCAGCATTTCGTGGGAGCCCCTAATGGCAGATACGCAGTATTTT. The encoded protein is CASISWEPLMADTQYF.

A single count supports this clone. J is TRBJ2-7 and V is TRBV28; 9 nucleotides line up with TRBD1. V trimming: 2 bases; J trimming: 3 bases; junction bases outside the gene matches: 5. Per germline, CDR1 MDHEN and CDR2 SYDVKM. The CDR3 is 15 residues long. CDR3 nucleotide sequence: TGTGCCAGCAGTTTACCGGGACAGGGATTCTACGAGCAGTACTTC. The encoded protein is CASSLPGQGFYEQYF.

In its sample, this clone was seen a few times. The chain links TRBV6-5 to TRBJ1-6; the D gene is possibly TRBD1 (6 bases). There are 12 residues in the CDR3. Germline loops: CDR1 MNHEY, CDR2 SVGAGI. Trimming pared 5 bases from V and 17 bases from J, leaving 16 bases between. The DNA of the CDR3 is TGTGCCAGCAGTAACCACGGACAGTTTGTCCACTTT. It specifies CASSNHGQFVHF.

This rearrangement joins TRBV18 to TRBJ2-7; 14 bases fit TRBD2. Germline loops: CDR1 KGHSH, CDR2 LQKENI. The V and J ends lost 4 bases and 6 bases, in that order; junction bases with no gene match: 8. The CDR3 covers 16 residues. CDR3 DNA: TGTGCCAGCTCACTAGGAAGGGGGACTAGCGGGAGCGAGCAGTACTTC. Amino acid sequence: CASSLGRGTSGSEQYF. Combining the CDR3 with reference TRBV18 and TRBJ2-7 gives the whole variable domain NAGVMQNPRHLVRRRGQEARLRCSPMKGHSHVYWYRQLPEEGLKFMVYLQKENIIDESGMPKERFSAEFPKEGPSILRIQQVVRGDSAAYFCASSLGRGTSGSEQYFGPGTRLTVT.

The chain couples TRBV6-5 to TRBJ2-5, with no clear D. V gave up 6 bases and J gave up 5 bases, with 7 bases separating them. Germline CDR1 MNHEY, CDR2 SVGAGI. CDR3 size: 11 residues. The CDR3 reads CASSPIETQYF. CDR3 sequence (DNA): TGTGCCAGCAGCCCAATCGAGACCCAGTACTTC.

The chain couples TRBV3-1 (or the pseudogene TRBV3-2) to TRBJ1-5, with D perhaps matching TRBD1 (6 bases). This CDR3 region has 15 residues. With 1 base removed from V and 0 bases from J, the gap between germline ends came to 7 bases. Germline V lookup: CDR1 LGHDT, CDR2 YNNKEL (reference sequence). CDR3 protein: CASSQGGHSNQPQHF. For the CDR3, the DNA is TGTGCCAGCAGCCAAGGGGGGCATAGCAATCAGCCCCAGCATTTT.

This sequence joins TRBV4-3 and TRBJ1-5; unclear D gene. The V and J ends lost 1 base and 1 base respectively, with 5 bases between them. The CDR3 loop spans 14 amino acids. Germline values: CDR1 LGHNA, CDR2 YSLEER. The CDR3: CASSQGPSNQPQHF. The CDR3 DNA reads TGCGCCAGCAGCCAAGGGCCGAGCAATCAGCCCCAGCATTTT.

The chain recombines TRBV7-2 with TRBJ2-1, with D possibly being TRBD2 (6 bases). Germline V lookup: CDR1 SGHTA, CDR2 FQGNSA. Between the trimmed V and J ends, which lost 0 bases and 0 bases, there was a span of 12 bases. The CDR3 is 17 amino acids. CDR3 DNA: TGTGCCAGCAGCTTAGCAGTCGCGGGAAGCTCCTACAATGAGCAGTTCTTC. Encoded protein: CASSLAVAGSSYNEQFF.